This T cell receptor beta chain was obtained from a study of cytomegalovirus exposure and HLA in healthy donors. The PCR made use of 60 Vbeta and 13 Jbeta primers. Some clones are missing from TCRdb's copy, which holds only in-frame ones; the method was immunoSEQ multiplex PCR. This repertoire shows roughly 99,000 clones, around 72% found once; its top ten account for about 15%. This clone was detected a few times. Its antigen is still unknown. General study results and limits: On later analysis, the bulk of CMV-associated TCR beta chains appeared to be HLA-restricted. A list of around 160 TCR beta chains associated with cytomegalovirus was given.

The CDR3 spans 13 residues. Looked up from germline, CDR1 is GTSNPN and CDR2 is SVGIG (reference sequence). V gave up 0 bases and J gave up 4 bases, with 7 bases separating them. Sequenced: PBMCs. The clonotype was recovered from a woman aged 40 to 49 in good health and CMV-seropositive. The V and J genes are TRBV30 and TRBJ1-5; tentatively, D is TRBD1 (5 bases). CDR3 nucleotide sequence: TGTGCCTGGAGTGTACAGGAGAATCAGCCCCAGCATTTT. This sequence encodes CAWSVQENQPQHF.